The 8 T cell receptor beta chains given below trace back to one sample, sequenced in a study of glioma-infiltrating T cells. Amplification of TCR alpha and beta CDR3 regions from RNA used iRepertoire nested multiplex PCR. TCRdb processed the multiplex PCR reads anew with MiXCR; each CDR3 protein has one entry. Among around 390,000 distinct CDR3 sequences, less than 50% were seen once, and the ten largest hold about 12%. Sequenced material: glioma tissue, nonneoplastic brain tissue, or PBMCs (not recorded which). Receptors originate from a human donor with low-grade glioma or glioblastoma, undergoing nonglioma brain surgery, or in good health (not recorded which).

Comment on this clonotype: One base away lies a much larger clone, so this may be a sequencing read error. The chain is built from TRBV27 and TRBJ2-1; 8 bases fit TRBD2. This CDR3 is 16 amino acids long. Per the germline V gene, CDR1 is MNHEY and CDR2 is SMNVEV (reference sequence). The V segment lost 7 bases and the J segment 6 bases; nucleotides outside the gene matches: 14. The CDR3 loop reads CASILRGTRGFNEQFF. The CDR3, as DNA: TGTGCCAGCATCCTCCGTGGGACTAGGGGATTCAATGAGCAGTTCTTC.

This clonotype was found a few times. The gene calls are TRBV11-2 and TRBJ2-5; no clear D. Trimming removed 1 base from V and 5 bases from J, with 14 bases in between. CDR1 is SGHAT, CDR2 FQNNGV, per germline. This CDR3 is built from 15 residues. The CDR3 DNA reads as TGTGCCAGCAGCTTAGGGTCCCAGGCGTTGGAGACCCAGTACTTC. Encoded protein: CASSLGSQALETQYF.

CDR3 nucleotide sequence: TGTGCCAGCTCACCAGGCCACGGGTATGGCTACACCTTC. Encoded protein: CASSPGHGYGYTF. V and J are TRBV18 and TRBJ1-2; D not resolved. The CDR3 contains 13 residues. V shed 2 bases and J shed 5 bases, with 9 bases lying between them. Per the germline V gene, CDR1 is KGHSH and CDR2 is LQKENI.

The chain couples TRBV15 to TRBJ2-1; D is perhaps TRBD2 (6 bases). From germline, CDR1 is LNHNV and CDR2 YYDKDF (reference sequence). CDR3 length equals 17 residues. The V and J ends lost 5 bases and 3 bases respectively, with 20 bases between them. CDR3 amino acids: CATSPRTIERFYNEQFF. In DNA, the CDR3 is TGTGCCACCAGCCCCCGGACTATCGAAAGGTTCTACAATGAGCAGTTCTTC.

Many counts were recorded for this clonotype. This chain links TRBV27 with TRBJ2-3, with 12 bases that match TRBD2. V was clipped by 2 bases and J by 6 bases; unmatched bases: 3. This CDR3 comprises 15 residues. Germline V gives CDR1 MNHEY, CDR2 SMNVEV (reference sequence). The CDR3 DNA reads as TGTGCCAGCAGTTTACTAGCGGGAGGGCCGGATACGCAGTATTTT. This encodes CASSLLAGGPDTQYF.

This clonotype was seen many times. The CDR3 nucleotides are TGTGCCACCAGCAGAGTACCAGGGTCGAACTATGGCTACACCTTC. The encoded protein is CATSRVPGSNYGYTF. The chain joins TRBV15 to TRBJ1-2; possibly TRBD1 for D (5 bases). V lost 1 base to trimming and J lost 2 bases, with 11 bases between them. This CDR3 region has 15 residues. The V gene's germline CDR1 is LNHNV and CDR2 YYDKDF (reference sequence). Full variable domain (missing parts from reference TRBV15 and TRBJ1-2): DAMVIQNPRYQVTQFGKPVTLSCSQTLNHNVMYWYQQKSSQAPKLLFHYYDKDFNNEADTPDNFQSRRPNTSFCFLDIRSPGLGDTAMYLCATSRVPGSNYGYTFGSGTRLTVV.

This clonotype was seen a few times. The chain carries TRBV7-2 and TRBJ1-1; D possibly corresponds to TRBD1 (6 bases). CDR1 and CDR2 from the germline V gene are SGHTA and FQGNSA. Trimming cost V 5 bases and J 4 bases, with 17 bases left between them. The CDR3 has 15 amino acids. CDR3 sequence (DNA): TGTGCCAGCAGCCAAAACAGGGCCCCTGCCACTGAAGCTTTCTTT. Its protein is CASSQNRAPATEAFF.

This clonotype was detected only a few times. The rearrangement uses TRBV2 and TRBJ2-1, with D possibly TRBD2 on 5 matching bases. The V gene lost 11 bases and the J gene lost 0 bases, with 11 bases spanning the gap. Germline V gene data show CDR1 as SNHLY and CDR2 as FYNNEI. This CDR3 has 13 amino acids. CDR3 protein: CAPRGNSYNEQFF. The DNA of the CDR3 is TGTGCCCCACGGGGTAACTCCTACAATGAGCAGTTCTTC.